The rows below give T cell receptor beta chains drawn from one sample of a study of graft-versus-host responses after intestinal transplantation. Assay used: immunoSEQ multiplex PCR; TCRdb lists only in-frame clones, some missing. The sample comprises 50,000 to 55,000 clones, more than 70% of which are singletons, and 0.5% to 0.7% rests with the top ten. No antigen has been assigned to these receptors. Here the sequenced sample was unstimulated CD4+ T cells sorted from spleen or lymph node cells, taken before transplant. The receptors come from a human donor who was the organ donor for an intestinal transplant. Each CDR3 is given with its conserved first and last residue. Each record gives: J gene, clone size, V gene, D gene, CDR3 protein, CDR3 DNA. D genes are given only for firm matches. Size is stated for part of the rows, as once, few or many counts, or as a class when the clone is expanded.

>TRBJ1-5|.|TRBV27|TRBD1
CASSLALDRDSHQPQHF
TGTGCCAGCAGTTTGGCGCTGGACAGGGACTCCCATCAGCCCCAGCATTTT
>TRBJ2-6|.|TRBV6-1|.
CASSEQGTRSGANVLTF
TGTGCCAGCAGTGAACAGGGTACCCGCTCTGGGGCCAACGTCCTGACTTTC
>TRBJ1-4|few|TRBV19|TRBD1
CASSAQGSEKLFF
TGTGCCAGTAGTGCACAGGGGAGTGAAAAACTGTTTTTT
>TRBJ2-5|.|TRBV9|TRBD2
CASSVQSGRIQETQYF
TGTGCCAGCAGCGTCCAAAGCGGGAGAATCCAAGAGACCCAGTACTTC
>TRBJ1-3|once|TRBV9|TRBD1
CASSVVGDSVGNTIYF
TGTGCCAGCAGCGTAGTAGGGGACAGCGTCGGAAACACCATATATTTT
>TRBJ1-5|.|TRBV28|TRBD1
CASSLTGGVNQPQHF
TGTGCCAGCAGTCTCACAGGGGGGGTGAATCAGCCCCAGCATTTT
>TRBJ1-2|.|TRBV30|.
CAAGQLYGYTF
TGTGCGGCGGGGCAGCTCTATGGCTACACCTTC
>TRBJ2-1|.|TRBV30|.
CAWSVRGANEQFF
TGTGCCTGGAGTGTACGGGGAGCCAATGAGCAGTTCTTC
>TRBJ2-3|.|TRBV19|.
CASKSAAGPADTQYF
TGTGCCAGTAAGTCGGCGGCGGGACCGGCAGATACGCAGTATTTT
>TRBJ2-1|.|TRBV5-8|TRBD2
CASSLGTRQFNEQFF
TGTGCCAGCAGCTTAGGGACTAGACAGTTCAATGAGCAGTTCTTC
>TRBJ1-2|.|TRBV7-9|TRBD1
CASSLPGQKTYGYTF
TGTGCCAGCAGCTTACCGGGACAGAAGACCTATGGCTACACCTTC
>TRBJ2-7|.|TRBV5-1|TRBD1
CASSMGQFPYEQYF
TGCGCCAGCAGCATGGGACAGTTTCCTTACGAGCAGTACTTC
>TRBJ2-3|.|TRBV10-3|TRBD2
CAISFLAGTDTQYF
TGTGCCATCAGTTTTCTAGCGGGCACAGATACGCAGTATTTT
>TRBJ2-3|.|TRBV7-3|TRBD2
CASSRQLAGTDTQYF
TGTGCCAGCAGCCGCCAACTAGCGGGCACAGATACGCAGTATTTT
>TRBJ2-5|.|TRBV27|TRBD1
CASSSLGQGAETQYF
TGTGCCAGCAGTTCGTTGGGACAGGGGGCAGAGACCCAGTACTTC
>TRBJ1-1|.|TRBV4-2|TRBD1
CASSQDPQGDTEAFF
TGTGCCAGCAGCCAAGACCCCCAGGGGGACACTGAAGCTTTCTTT
>TRBJ1-1|.|TRBV28|.
CASKKDSTETEAFF
TGTGCCAGCAAAAAGGACAGTACGGAAACTGAAGCTTTCTTT
>TRBJ1-2|.|TRBV28|TRBD1
CASSLGQGFGYTF
TGTGCCAGCAGTTTGGGACAGGGATTTGGCTACACCTTC
>TRBJ2-1|once|TRBV5-1|TRBD2
CASSLREVGGSEQFF
TGCGCCAGCAGCTTAAGGGAGGTGGGAGGGAGTGAGCAGTTCTTC
>TRBJ1-5|.|TRBV28|TRBD1
CASTNDRAYQPQHF
TGTGCCAGTACAAACGACAGGGCGTATCAGCCCCAGCATTTT
>TRBJ2-1|.|TRBV11-2|TRBD1
CASSLRRDRGQNEQFF
TGTGCCAGCAGCTTAAGGCGGGACAGGGGACAAAATGAGCAGTTCTTC
>TRBJ2-1|.|TRBV9|.
CASSVAAGEQFF
TGTGCCAGCAGCGTAGCGGCGGGTGAGCAGTTCTTC
>TRBJ2-3|.|TRBV18|.
CASSHDYLVTARTDTQYF
TGTGCCAGCTCACATGATTATCTGGTAACCGCGCGCACAGATACGCAGTATTTT
>TRBJ1-2|once|TRBV28|.
CASSEQVANYGYTF
TGTGCCAGCAGCGAACAGGTAGCTAACTATGGCTACACCTTC
>TRBJ2-2|.|TRBV4-1|.
CASSQREGGNTGELFF
TGCGCCAGCAGCCAACGAGAGGGCGGTAACACCGGGGAGCTGTTTTTT
>TRBJ2-2|.|TRBV6-6|.
CASSGRANTGELFF
TGTGCCAGCAGTGGCCGGGCGAACACCGGGGAGCTGTTTTTT
>TRBJ1-1|.|TRBV9|.
CASSVDGRLQSGDTEAFF
TGTGCCAGCAGCGTAGATGGTCGGTTACAGTCCGGGGACACTGAAGCTTTCTTT
>TRBJ2-7|.|TRBV25-1|.
CASSEEGYEQYF
TGTGCCAGCAGTGAAGAGGGTTACGAGCAGTACTTC
>TRBJ2-7|few|TRBV4-2|.
CASSRAVTGGAYEQYF
TGTGCCAGCAGCCGGGCGGTTACAGGGGGGGCCTACGAGCAGTACTTC
>TRBJ1-4|.|TRBV18|.
CASSPPEDRRNEKLFF
TGTGCCAGCTCACCACCGGAGGACAGACGCAATGAAAAACTGTTTTTT
>TRBJ2-1|.|TRBV2|.
CASSDSVDNEQFF
TGTGCCAGCAGTGACAGTGTCGACAATGAGCAGTTCTTC
>TRBJ2-3|.|TRBV6-5|TRBD2
CASRLAGSTDTQYF
TGTGCCAGCCGACTAGCGGGAAGCACAGATACGCAGTATTTT
>TRBJ2-7|once|TRBV5-1|TRBD2
CASSFSGSNYEQYF
TGCGCCAGCAGCTTTAGCGGGAGTAACTACGAGCAGTACTTC
>TRBJ2-7|.|TRBV4-3|TRBD1
CASSPDRLKGFVYEQYF
TGCGCCAGCAGCCCGGACAGGCTAAAGGGGTTCGTCTACGAGCAGTACTTC
>TRBJ1-1|.|TRBV18|.
CASLKAGETEAFF
TGTGCCAGTTTAAAGGCGGGGGAAACTGAAGCTTTCTTT
>TRBJ2-5|.|TRBV9|.
CASSVGGPGAGETQYF
TGTGCCAGCAGCGTAGGAGGGCCAGGGGCCGGGGAGACCCAGTACTTC
>TRBJ2-7|.|TRBV5-6|TRBD2
CASRHTGSSGTYEQYF
TGTGCCAGCAGACATACGGGCTCTAGCGGTACCTACGAGCAGTACTTC
>TRBJ1-2|.|TRBV28|TRBD1
CASRKQGEYGYTF
TGTGCCAGCAGGAAACAGGGGGAATATGGCTACACCTTC
>TRBJ2-2|once|TRBV7-6|.
CASSVQGGTGELFF
TGTGCCAGCAGCGTTCAAGGGGGCACCGGGGAGCTGTTTTTT
>TRBJ2-3|.|TRBV11-3|.
CASSFGGRTDTQYF
TGTGCCAGCAGCTTCGGAGGGCGCACAGATACGCAGTATTTT
>TRBJ2-5|.|TRBV7-7|TRBD1
CASSHRGETQYF
TGTGCTAGCAGTCACAGGGGAGAGACCCAGTACTTC
>TRBJ2-7|few|TRBV5-1|TRBD2
CASSDTSGSRGEQYF
TGCGCCAGCAGCGACACTAGCGGGAGTCGGGGAGAGCAGTACTTC
>TRBJ2-1|.|TRBV5-1|.
CASSLSGEINEEQFF
TGCGCCAGCAGCTTGTCAGGGGAAATTAATGAGGAGCAGTTCTTC
>TRBJ2-3|.|TRBV19|TRBD2
CASSRRSSGSTDTQYF
TGTGCCAGTAGTAGACGATCTAGCGGGAGCACAGATACGCAGTATTTT
>TRBJ2-3|.|TRBV6-1|TRBD2
CASSERGLAGKLDTQYF
TGTGCCAGCAGCGAAAGGGGACTAGCGGGAAAGTTGGATACGCAGTATTTT
>TRBJ2-3|once|TRBV9|.
CASSVGLGPYTQYF
TGTGCCAGCAGCGTAGGGTTGGGCCCTTATACGCAGTATTTT
>TRBJ1-1|.|TRBV6-5|.
CASSAQVSFSEAFF
TGTGCCAGCAGTGCGCAGGTTTCGTTCTCTGAAGCTTTCTTT
>TRBJ2-7|once|TRBV19|.
CASSRGLMGSWNEQYF
TGTGCCAGTAGTAGGGGACTTATGGGATCTTGGAACGAGCAGTACTTC
>TRBJ2-7|.|TRBV7-8|TRBD2
CASSLAGLASSYEQYF
TGTGCCAGCAGCTTAGCGGGACTAGCGTCCTCCTACGAGCAGTACTTC
>TRBJ2-3|.|TRBV15|TRBD2
CATSSQRDGTQYF
TGTGCCACCAGCTCCCAGCGGGACGGTACGCAGTATTTT
>TRBJ2-7|.|TRBV6-6|.
CASSYSKQPYEQYF
TGTGCCAGCAGTTACTCAAAACAGCCCTACGAGCAGTACTTC
>TRBJ2-3|.|TRBV6-1|TRBD1
CASTFGTGFTDTQYF
TGTGCCAGCACGTTCGGGACAGGCTTCACAGATACGCAGTATTTT
>TRBJ2-1|.|TRBV19|.
CASSLSSYNEQFF
TGTGCCAGTAGTCTAAGCTCCTACAATGAGCAGTTCTTC
>TRBJ2-1|.|TRBV29-1|.
CSVVRENQFF
TGCAGCGTCGTGAGGGAAAACCAGTTCTTC